This T cell receptor beta chain is from a study of response to subunit inactivated influenza vaccine. TCRdb ran MiXCR on the RT-PCR reads and lists one entry per CDR3 protein. In the table there are approximately 730,000 distinct CDR3 sequences, around 13% of which are singletons. The V segment lost 4 bases and the J segment 7 bases; nucleotides outside the gene matches: 7. The V gene's germline CDR1 is LGHNA and CDR2 YNFKEQ. This CDR3 is 16 amino acids long. This material consisted of PBMCs from blood, taken around 15 days before vaccination. This rearrangement joins TRBV4-2 to TRBJ1-6, with 10 bases fitting TRBD1. The TCR sequence derives from a man aged 50 to 60 who received an inactivated influenza vaccine. The chain's CDR3 is CASSRVQDRGNSPLHF. The CDR3, as DNA: TGTGCCAGCAGCCGAGTCCAGGACAGGGGGAATTCACCCCTCCACTTT.